Below are 8 T cell receptor beta chains sequenced from a single sample in a study of T cells in Graves' hyperthyroidism and ophthalmopathy. RNA transcripts served as the template for amplifying TCR beta CDR3 regions. The HTBI primer set was used in a first-round RT-PCR of the TCR CDR3. In TCRdb, the multiplex PCR reads were re-called with MiXCR into one record per CDR3 protein. The sample carries roughly 500,000 distinct CDR3 sequences, 46% recorded once. The specimen sequenced was peripheral blood or thyroid tissue (not recorded which). The receptors were gathered from an adult woman with Graves' disease, either hyperthyroidism or ophthalmopathy (not recorded which).

As to this clonotype: At one end, the junction sequence differs from germline, possibly due to a read error. The chain combines TRBV3-1 with TRBJ2-7; TRBD2 is a possible D gene (6 bases). The germline V gene encodes CDR1 LGHDT and CDR2 YNNKEL (reference sequence). CDR3 length equals 14 residues. CDR3 residues: CASSPGSGPYEQHF. The CDR3 DNA is TGTGCCAGCAGCCCAGGGAGCGGGCCTTACGAGCAGCACTTC.

The sample holds many counts of this clonotype. This rearrangement joins TRBV12-3 or TRBV12-4 to TRBJ1-5; 10 nucleotides agree with TRBD1. V was clipped by 6 bases and J by 5 bases; unmatched bases: 7. CDR3 size: 15 residues. CDR3 DNA: TGTGCCAGCAGATTTCTTGGGACAGGGGATCAGCCCCAGCATTTT. Protein: CASRFLGTGDQPQHF.

For this clonotype: This sequence may be a read error, since a much larger clone differs from it by one base. The CDR3 carries no conserved terminal phenylalanine or tryptophan, so it likely arises from a read error. This chain connects TRBV5-1 to TRBJ2-5; D is undetermined. Germline-derived CDR1 and CDR2 are SGHRS and YFSETQ. Deletions cut 0 bases from V and 1 base from J, with 7 bases between. The CDR3 sequence is 14 residues long. The CDR3 nucleotides are TGCGCCAGCAGCTTGGGGGCAGTCCAAGAGACCCAGTACCTC. It specifies CASSLGAVQETQYL.

The chain carries TRBV7-7 and TRBJ2-2; TRBD2 matches at 10 bases. This CDR3 has 18 amino acids. V lost 1 base, J lost 7 bases, and 12 bases stayed unmatched. Germline V gene data show CDR1 as SSHAT and CDR2 as FNYEAQ (reference sequence). Written as DNA, the CDR3 is TGTGCCAGCAGCTTAGAGGACGGGGGGACTAGCGAGGACGGGGAGCTGTTTTTT. This codes for CASSLEDGGTSEDGELFF.

Written as DNA, the CDR3 is TGTGCCAGCAGTCCCCTGGGACTAGCGGGGGGCTGGGTGGAGCAGTACTTC. Residues: CASSPLGLAGGWVEQYF. The V call is TRBV27, the J call TRBJ2-7; 15 bases match TRBD2. V was clipped by 5 bases and J by 7 bases; unmatched bases: 12. This CDR3 comprises 17 residues. Looked up from germline, CDR1 is MNHEY and CDR2 is SMNVEV (reference sequence).

Many counts were recorded for this clonotype. Relative to the germline gene, one junction end is altered; a read error may explain this. The chain carries TRBV5-1 and TRBJ2-5; TRBD1 matches at 7 bases. CDR3 length: 13 amino acids. From germline, CDR1 is SGHRS and CDR2 YFSETQ. The CDR3 here is CASSLGQQETQYF. The CDR3 DNA reads TGTGCTAGCAGCTTGGGACAGCAAGAGACCCAGTACTTC.

This clonotype was seen repeatedly, ten times or more. The rearrangement uses TRBV14 and TRBJ1-1; D call uncertain. CDR3 size: 12 residues. Germline CDR1 reads SGHDN; CDR2 reads FVKESK. The V end lost 4 bases, the J end lost 7 bases, and 10 bases lay between the germline ends. CDR3 in amino acids: CASSPGGSEAFF. DNA of the CDR3: TGTGCCAGCAGCCCGGGCGGCAGTGAAGCTTTCTTT. Filled out from reference TRBV14 and TRBJ1-1, the complete variable domain reads EAGVTQFPSHSVIEKGQTVTLRCDPISGHDNLYWYRRVMGKEIKFLLHFVKESKQDESGMPNNRFLAERTGGTYSTLKVQPAELEDSGVYFCASSPGGSEAFFGQGTRLTVV.

This clonotype occurred many times. This chain connects TRBV24-1 to TRBJ2-7; 7 bases align to TRBD2. V shed 4 bases, J shed 1 base, and the junction held 3 bases outside the gene matches. The CDR3 sequence is 14 residues long. Germline V gives CDR1 KGHDR, CDR2 SFDVKD. The CDR3 is CATSDGGSSYEQYF. The CDR3 nucleotides read TGTGCCACCAGTGACGGCGGGAGTTCCTACGAGCAGTACTTC.